This T cell receptor beta chain was retrieved from a study of Graves' ophthalmopathy and Graves' hyperthyroidism. Study summary: Before any treatment, peripheral blood was taken at the initial diagnosis. Study results and limitations: Progression of ophthalmopathy was predicted by the model with roughly 70% sensitivity and around 72% specificity.

CAS ≥3, NOSPECS ≥4, moderate-to-severe activity and duration under 3 months marked donors with ophthalmopathy. Note on this clonotype: The antigen remains undetermined. A junction end diverges from the germline sequence, so it may reflect a read error.

The CDR3 extends over 15 amino acids. The V gene's germline CDR1 is KGHDR and CDR2 SFDVKD. The authors amplified TCR beta CDR3 regions from RNA transcripts. Following a first-round RT-PCR that used HTBI primers, a second-round multiplex PCR was carried out. Each CDR3 protein gets one entry after TCRdb re-called the multiplex PCR reads with MiXCR. The sample lists 600,000 to 950,000 distinct CDR3 sequences, about 44% occurring once. The sequenced material came from peripheral blood. This receptor was taken from an adult man with Graves' ophthalmopathy. The J gene is TRBJ1-5, the V gene TRBV24-1; D call uncertain. CDR3 region: CASSEGIGSNQPQHF. The CDR3 DNA follows: TGTGCCAGCAGTGAAGGGATAGGTAGCAATCAGCCCCAGCATTTT.